This T cell receptor (beta chain) was observed in a study of T cells after somatic rescue of genetic block. V lost 3 bases, J lost 1 base, and 6 bases lay in between. Germline-derived CDR1 and CDR2 are WNHNN and SYGVQD (reference sequence). The CDR3 runs to 13 residues. Method: immunoSEQ multiplex PCR; TCRdb's copy keeps in-frame clones and lacks some. This sample has about 67,000 clones, with roughly nine tenths found just once. Sequencing was done on a sample of peripheral blood mononuclear cells (PBMCs). The receptor was derived from a man in his forties or fifties. The rearrangement joins TRBV10-1 to TRBJ1-1; no firm D call. CDR3 nucleotide sequence: TGCGCCAGCAGTGACCCAGGGAACACTGAAGCTTTCTTT. Its protein is CASSDPGNTEAFF.